The entry that follows covers one T cell receptor (beta chain) sequence. This specimen comes from a study of CXCR3-negative and CXCR3-positive naive CD8 T cells. UMI labels and 5' RACE were used to prepare the TRB cDNA libraries. TCRdb re-analyzed the 5' RACE reads; it lists each CDR3 protein once, without DNA. Its table lists 65,000 to 75,000 distinct CDR3 sequences. This CDR3 comprises 14 residues. Germline V gene sequence: CDR1 MNHEY, CDR2 SMNVEV (reference sequence). This TCR was sampled from a human donor in good health. Some clones in this sample may be carry-over from other donors' samples. The sample taken for sequencing was naive CXCR3- CD8+ T cells from blood. The subset: CD45RO-CCR7+CD27+CD95- naive CD8+ T cells lacking CXCR3 (TNR3-). This rearrangement joins TRBV27 to TRBJ2-7; TCRdb's D gene call, TRBD1, goes unchecked for lack of DNA. This chain's CDR3 is CASRPDTNPYEQYF.